Following are 23 T cell receptor beta chains from one sample sequenced in a study of shared clonotypes between healthy human individuals (dated by TCRdb to about 2020). Libraries came from the immunoSEQ multiplex PCR assay. This is the immuneACCESS table as TCRdb keeps it, with only in-frame sequences that have V and J called. A part of the clones is gone; compared with another copy, unresolved V genes explain less than half, and the rest is unexplained. The sample table lists 2 million to 2.5 million clones, approximately 95% of them with a count of one. The ten top clones hold approximately 0.13% of the sample. The sample consisted of naive CD4+ T cells sorted from blood. What this sample's cell subset or site label stands for: CD45RA+ positively selected. The source is a man aged 18 to 35 in good health.

V usage is TRBV6-5 and J usage is TRBJ1-2, with D unclear. V dropped 5 bases and J dropped 2 bases, with 9 bases sitting between them. CDR1 MNHEY and CDR2 SVGAGI come from the germline V gene. This CDR3 is 13 amino acids long. This CDR3 reads CASSRKMNYGYTF. The CDR3 DNA is TGTGCCAGCAGTCGGAAGATGAACTATGGCTACACCTTC.

The rearrangement uses TRBV2 and TRBJ2-7; 8 positions agree with TRBD1. Germline lookup yields CDR1 SNHLY and CDR2 FYNNEI. The CDR3 is 16 residues long. Losses at the gene ends were 6 bases for V and 0 bases for J; bases not matched to a gene: 10. The CDR3 reads CASSAGQGLSSYEQYF. CDR3 nucleotide sequence: TGTGCCAGCAGCGCCGGACAGGGACTTAGCTCCTACGAGCAGTACTTC.

This sequence joins TRBV5-4 and TRBJ1-2, with unresolved D. The germline V gene has CDR1 SGHNT and CDR2 YYREEE (reference sequence). There are 13 residues in the CDR3. Deletions cut 2 bases from V and 0 bases from J, with 5 bases between. CDR3 amino acids: CASSFRSNYGYTF. The DNA for the CDR3 is TGTGCCAGCAGCTTTCGCTCTAACTATGGCTACACCTTC.

This rearrangement joins TRBV7-2 to TRBJ1-1, with 7 positions matching TRBD1. The germline V gene has CDR1 SGHTA and CDR2 FQGNSA. V dropped 2 bases and J dropped 5; count of bases not matched to a gene: 8. The CDR3 length is 15 residues. Here the CDR3 DNA reads TGTGCCAGCAGCTTATCGGCAGGGGGAAGAACTGAAGCTTTCTTT. Its protein product is CASSLSAGGRTEAFF.

This clone was observed a single time. The chain uses TRBV5-1 and TRBJ1-4, with D unclear. The CDR3 contains 16 residues. Between the trimmed V and J ends, which lost 1 base and 6 bases, there was a span of 16 bases. Germline V gene sequence: CDR1 SGHRS, CDR2 YFSETQ. The CDR3 DNA is TGCGCCAGCAGCTTGACGGGGTTTTCGGGCTATGAAAAACTGTTTTTT. Amino acid sequence: CASSLTGFSGYEKLFF.

The J gene is TRBJ2-5, the V gene TRBV6-6; weak D call: TRBD2 (7 bases). V lost 2 bases to trimming and J lost 5 bases, with 18 bases between them. The germline V gene has CDR1 MNHNY and CDR2 SVGAGI (reference sequence). The CDR3 is 16 residues long. This CDR3 is CASSYGRGAQKETQYF. CDR3 nucleotide sequence: TGTGCCAGCAGTTACGGACGGGGGGCTCAGAAGGAGACCCAGTACTTC.

Concerning this clone: This sample includes further DNA sequences coding for the same CDR3. This chain links TRBV5-1 with TRBJ1-5; no clear D. Trimming removed 0 bases at V and 7 bases at J, with 8 bases between. The CDR3 has 13 residues. Germline assignment: CDR1 SGHRS and CDR2 YFSETQ. CDR3 DNA: TGCGCCAGCAGCTTGGGGGGAGGGCAGCCCCAGCATTTT. Protein sequence: CASSLGGGQPQHF.

This clone appeared once. V usage is TRBV6-5 and J usage is TRBJ2-5, with D uncertain. Germline V gene data show CDR1 as MNHEY and CDR2 as SVGAGI. The CDR3 has 14 residues. V lost 6 bases to trimming and J lost 0 bases, with 11 bases between them. CDR3 amino acids: CASRRNPNQETQYF. The CDR3 DNA reads TGTGCCAGCAGGAGGAATCCGAACCAAGAGACCCAGTACTTC.

The chain joins TRBV9 to TRBJ2-3; D is possibly TRBD1 (6 bases). Trimming took 5 bases from V and 0 from J, leaving 16 bases between them. This CDR3 contains 16 residues. Germline V gene lookup returns CDR1 SGDLS and CDR2 YYNGEE. The CDR3 region is CASSPRTVTSTDTQYF. The CDR3 DNA is TGTGCCAGCAGTCCGAGGACAGTCACTAGCACAGATACGCAGTATTTT.

In the case of this clone: The conserved phenylalanine or tryptophan is not found at the CDR3 terminus, so this likely reflects a read error. No DNA is shown, since the ends of the CDR3 on it are uncertain; the CDR3 is the one TCRdb lists. The rearrangement uses TRBV21-1 and TRBJ1-2; no DNA check was done on the table's D call, TRBD1. TRBV21-1 is a pseudogene locus. The CDR3 has 12 amino acids, counting both end residues. CDR3 residues: CASSKAGWRQGN.

The chain recombines TRBV7-9 with TRBJ2-3, with 9 bases matching TRBD2. The V and J ends lost 5 bases and 0 bases, in that order; junction bases with no gene match: 3. The CDR3 length is 15 residues. Germline V CDR1 and CDR2: SEHNR, FQNEAQ (reference sequence). The CDR3 bases are TGTGCCAGCAGCCCAGGACTAGCGAGCACAGATACGCAGTATTTT. Its protein product is CASSPGLASTDTQYF.

This clone has a single count. V gene TRBV9 combines with J gene TRBJ2-1; perhaps TRBD2 as D (6 bases). Germline V CDR1 and CDR2: SGDLS, YYNGEE. CDR3 size: 15 residues. Trimming took off 3 bases at V and 3 bases at J, with 13 bases between the two ends. The chain's CDR3 is CASSGTGGDYNEQFF. The CDR3 nucleotides read TGTGCCAGCAGCGGTACAGGAGGGGACTACAATGAGCAGTTCTTC.

This chain links TRBV2 with TRBJ2-3; no reliable D call. The CDR3 covers 13 residues. V was shortened by 10 bases and J by 4 bases, with 15 bases between the two germline ends. The germline CDR1 and CDR2 sequences are SNHLY and FYNNEI. The CDR3 DNA follows: TGTGCCACCTCGTCGGAGCATTCAGATACGCAGTATTTT. Encoded protein: CATSSEHSDTQYF. Supplemented by reference TRBV2 and TRBJ2-3, the full variable domain reads EPEVTQTPSHQVTQMGQEVILRCVPISNHLYFYWYRQILGQKVEFLVSFYNNEISEKSEIFDDQFSVERPDGSNFTLKIRSTKLEDSAMYFCATSSEHSDTQYFGPGTRLTVL.

Here the CDR3 DNA reads TGCGCCAGCAGCTTCGACAGCGGCAATCAGCCCCAGCATTTT. Its protein is CASSFDSGNQPQHF. The rearrangement uses TRBV5-1 and TRBJ1-5, with D tentatively TRBD1 (5 bases). The CDR3 totals 14 residues. The germline V and J ends were trimmed by 2 bases and 2 bases, with 8 bases remaining between them. Germline V CDR1 and CDR2: SGHRS, YFSETQ.

This clone was recorded only once. V gene TRBV18 combines with J gene TRBJ1-2; no clear D gene. Trimming took off 2 bases at V and 3 bases at J, with 10 bases between the two ends. CDR1 is KGHSH and CDR2 is LQKENI in the germline V gene. The CDR3 covers 14 residues. The CDR3 is CASSPTEGYYGYTF. For the CDR3, the DNA is TGTGCCAGCTCACCAACGGAGGGCTACTATGGCTACACCTTC.

The V gene is TRBV15, the J gene TRBJ1-6; D not resolved. Trimming left V 3 bases short and J 7 bases short, with 4 bases between. CDR1 and CDR2 (germline): LNHNV, YYDKDF (reference sequence). The CDR3 spans 12 residues. The chain's CDR3 is CATSSGNSPLHF. The CDR3 bases are TGTGCCACCAGCAGCGGCAATTCACCCCTCCACTTT.

The gene calls are TRBV29-1 and TRBJ2-3; TRBD2 is a possible D gene (6 bases). V lost 7 bases and J lost 2, with 16 bases in between. Germline V gives CDR1 SQVTM, CDR2 ANQGSEA. The CDR3 has 14 residues. Written as DNA, the CDR3 is TGCAGCGCCAGGGACTTTTCGCACACAGATACGCAGTATTTT. Its translation is CSARDFSHTDTQYF.

The chain has TRBV27 and TRBJ1-1; 10 bases agree with TRBD1. The J segment lost 10 bases and the V segment lost 6 bases, leaving 17 bases of the junction unmatched. The CDR3 contains 16 residues. In germline, CDR1 is MNHEY, CDR2 SMNVEV (reference sequence). The DNA of the CDR3 is TGTGCCAGCAGACGCCCAAAGACAGGGGGCCGATGGGGAGCTTTCTTT. Translation: CASRRPKTGGRWGAFF.

Turning to this clone: The same CDR3 arises from other DNA sequences in this sample as well. The rearrangement uses TRBV5-1 and TRBJ1-2; 7 bases fit TRBD1. The CDR3 contains 13 residues. Germline values: CDR1 SGHRS, CDR2 YFSETQ. The J segment lost 2 bases and the V segment lost 5 bases, leaving 3 bases of the junction unmatched. The CDR3 DNA reads TGCGCCAGCAGTTCGACAGGGAACTATGGCTACACCTTC. As protein: CASSSTGNYGYTF.

The V and J genes are TRBV12-1 and TRBJ2-7; TRBD2, as called in the table, went unchecked against the DNA. TRBV12-1 is assigned pseudogene status. The CDR3 contains 11 residues. This CDR3 reads CASSPRREQYF. The CDR3 DNA reads as TGTGCCAGCAGCCCGCGGAGGGAGCAGTACTTC.

The gene calls are TRBV5-5 and TRBJ1-1; D perhaps matches TRBD1 (5 bases). Germline V gene sequence: CDR1 SGHKS, CDR2 YYEKEE (reference sequence). The V end lost 4 bases, the J end lost 4 bases, and 17 bases lay between the germline ends. CDR3 size: 15 residues. For the CDR3, the DNA is TGTGCCAGCAGCCCCTCGGACAATCTCGGCACTGAAGCTTTCTTT. Its protein product is CASSPSDNLGTEAFF.

V is TRBV9 and J is TRBJ1-5, with D possibly matching TRBD1 (6 bases). V shed 0 bases and J shed 4 bases, with 11 bases lying between them. Germline loops: CDR1 SGDLS, CDR2 YYNGEE. CDR3 length: 15 residues. The CDR3 nucleotides are TGTGCCAGCAGCGTAGGTCAGGGGCCTAATCAGCCCCAGCATTTT. This translates into CASSVGQGPNQPQHF.

The V and J genes are TRBV10-3 and TRBJ2-1; unclear D gene. This CDR3 has 14 amino acids. Germline V gene lookup returns CDR1 ENHRY and CDR2 SYGVKD. Trimming pared 3 bases from V and 0 bases from J, leaving 6 bases between. The CDR3 is CAISDSSSYNEQFF. DNA for the CDR3: TGTGCCATCAGTGACAGTAGCTCCTACAATGAGCAGTTCTTC.